Shown below are 30 T cell receptor beta chains from a single sample sequenced in a study of T cells expressing NK-cell markers (dated by TCRdb to between 2020 and 2021). The receptor library was made with 5' RACE. The reads were generated on an Illumina HiSeq 2000. With the reads reprocessed by TCRdb, a single entry stands for each CDR3 protein sequence and no DNA is reported. The data table for this sample lists roughly 430,000 distinct CDR3 sequences. 6% to 8% of the sample rests with the top ten. Sequencing was done on a sample of blood T cells: a sorted CD56 or NKG2C T cell subset, CD4+ or CD8+ T cells, or bulk PBMC T cells (not recorded which). Every receptor here comes from a woman aged 18-70 years in good health.

V usage is TRBV29-1 and J usage is TRBJ2-7; the TCRdb call, TRBD1, lacks DNA for checking. The germline V gene encodes CDR1 SQVTM and CDR2 ANQGSEA. The CDR3 spans 11 residues. The CDR3 protein is CSVRGGYEQYF.

V is TRBV10-3 and J is TRBJ1-2; as DNA is missing, the TRBD1 call by TCRdb cannot be tested. Germline loops: CDR1 ENHRY, CDR2 SYGVKD. CDR3 size: 16 residues. The CDR3 is CAISETQGRFTYGYTF.

The chain joins TRBV19 to TRBJ1-2. Germline loops: CDR1 LNHDA, CDR2 SQIVND (reference sequence). CDR3 size: 17 residues. The CDR3 region is CASCTSDGWNGMHGYTF. Combining the CDR3 with reference TRBV19 and TRBJ1-2 gives the whole variable domain DGGITQSPKYLFRKEGQNVTLSCEQNLNHDAMYWYRQDPGQGLRLIYYSQIVNDFQKGDIAEGYSVSREKKESFPLTVTSAQKNPTAFYLCASCTSDGWNGMHGYTFGSGTRLTVV.

V gene TRBV27 combines with J gene TRBJ1-5; the D call of TRBD1 rests on TCRdb alone, since no DNA is present to check it. The length of the CDR3 is 16 residues. Germline loops: CDR1 MNHEY, CDR2 SMNVEV (reference sequence). CDR3 loop: CASSLTGPYSNQPQHF.

V gene TRBV10-3 combines with J gene TRBJ1-1. The CDR3 length is 12 residues. Germline CDR1 reads ENHRY; CDR2 reads SYGVKD. The CDR3 reads CAISDSSPEAFF.

This chain links TRBV10-3 with TRBJ2-7; without DNA, the TCRdb call of TRBD1 cannot be checked. Germline V gene sequence: CDR1 ENHRY, CDR2 SYGVKD. The CDR3 is 15 residues long. The CDR3 sequence: CAISGGDASSYEQYF.

J is TRBJ2-1 and V is TRBV27; checking the TCRdb D call of TRBD2 is not possible without DNA. This CDR3 is 15 amino acids long. CDR1 is MNHEY, CDR2 SMNVEV, per germline (reference sequence). The CDR3 sequence is CASSSLLTSGNEQFF.

The chain combines TRBV20-1 with TRBJ2-1; TCRdb lists TRBD1, though no DNA is available to test this call. The CDR3 runs 16 residues. Per germline, CDR1 DFQATT and CDR2 SNEGSKA (reference sequence). CDR3 residues: CSARWGTGPSYNEQFF.

The CDR3 sequence is CSVQSGGGEQYF. The chain joins TRBV20-1 to TRBJ2-7; lacking DNA, the TRBD1 call made by TCRdb goes unchecked. Germline-derived CDR1 and CDR2 are DFQATT and SNEGSKA (reference sequence). CDR3 length: 12 residues.

The gene calls are TRBV12-3 or TRBV12-4 and TRBJ2-1. This CDR3 spans 13 amino acids. The CDR3 sequence is CASSLVGNNEQFF.

The CDR3 region is CSALPDLQGAGQPQHF. V usage is TRBV20-1 and J usage is TRBJ1-5; TCRdb selects TRBD1, and the lack of DNA leaves this call unchecked. CDR1 and CDR2 from the germline V gene are DFQATT and SNEGSKA (reference sequence). This CDR3 has 16 amino acids.

The rearrangement links TRBV6-1 to TRBJ2-3. Per the germline V gene, CDR1 is MNHNS and CDR2 is SASEGT. The CDR3 spans 16 residues. The CDR3 protein is CASRQRASASTDTQYF.

The chain's CDR3 is CASNEGGRAPYNEQFF. The chain joins TRBV6-1 to TRBJ2-1; TCRdb indicates TRBD2, and absent DNA this call remains unverified. Germline V lookup: CDR1 MNHNS, CDR2 SASEGT. This CDR3 is built from 16 residues.

V usage is TRBV7-8 and J usage is TRBJ2-3. The CDR3 is made up of 13 amino acids. Germline V lookup: CDR1 SGHVS, CDR2 FQNEAQ. This CDR3 is CASSSVSTDTQYF.

V usage is TRBV25-1 and J usage is TRBJ2-1; TCRdb designates TRBD1, a call that cannot be tested without DNA. Germline CDR1 reads MGHDK; CDR2 reads SYGVNS. CDR3 length equals 12 residues. The CDR3 region is CASRGPYNEQFF.

Here the CDR3 reads CASSYLHDGYGYTF. The chain couples TRBV6-5 to TRBJ1-2. The CDR3 loop spans 14 amino acids. Looked up from germline, CDR1 is MNHEY and CDR2 is SVGAGI.

The chain links TRBV6-5 to TRBJ2-1; TCRdb's D gene call, TRBD2, goes unchecked for lack of DNA. This CDR3 has 14 amino acids. Per germline, CDR1 MNHEY and CDR2 SVGAGI. The chain's CDR3 is CASSYEGGPYEQFF.

The chain couples TRBV11-1 to TRBJ2-1. The CDR3 totals 16 residues. Per germline, CDR1 SGHAT and CDR2 FQDESV (reference sequence). The CDR3: CASSLRLAVPTGEQFF.

V usage is TRBV3-1 and J usage is TRBJ2-1; TCRdb outputs TRBD1, but without DNA this stays unchecked. The germline CDR1 and CDR2 sequences are LGHDT and YNNKEL (reference sequence). CDR3 length: 15 residues. CDR3 protein: CASSHTGQGNNEQFF.

This sequence joins TRBV5-1 and TRBJ2-6. This CDR3 is built from 14 residues. Germline V gives CDR1 SGHRS, CDR2 YFSETQ. The CDR3 is CASSVQSGANVLTF.

The rearrangement joins TRBV5-1 to TRBJ2-7; TCRdb returns TRBD2, unconfirmable since there is no DNA. The CDR3 runs to 16 residues. Germline loops: CDR1 SGHRS, CDR2 YFSETQ. The CDR3 is CASSTQPGLGAGEQYF.

The chain links TRBV7-2 to TRBJ2-7; TCRdb designates TRBD1, a call that cannot be tested without DNA. The CDR3 is 15 amino acids. The germline V gene encodes CDR1 SGHTA and CDR2 FQGNSA. The CDR3 sequence: CASTLTRDARYEQYF.

The chain has TRBV29-1 and TRBJ1-3; the TCRdb D gene call, TRBD1, has no DNA to confirm it. The CDR3 is 15 amino acids. Germline values: CDR1 SQVTM, CDR2 ANQGSEA. The CDR3 region is CSVEGGQGDGNTIYF.

The chain couples TRBV29-1 to TRBJ2-2; no DNA is available, so the TRBD1 call from TCRdb remains unchecked. The CDR3 spans 13 residues. CDR1 is SQVTM, CDR2 ANQGSEA, per germline. Here the CDR3 reads CSVAGGWTGELFF.

The chain uses TRBV7-9 and TRBJ2-2. CDR3 length equals 15 residues. Germline values: CDR1 SEHNR, CDR2 FQNEAQ (reference sequence). This CDR3 reads CASSLATSGTGELFF.

The CDR3 spells CASSFQGAGTEAFF. This chain uses TRBV5-6 with TRBJ1-1; TCRdb gives TRBD1 as the D gene, but with no DNA this cannot be confirmed. The CDR3 contains 14 residues. Germline V gene data show CDR1 as SGHDT and CDR2 as YYEEEE.

This sequence joins TRBV6-1 and TRBJ1-4. Germline V lookup: CDR1 MNHNS, CDR2 SASEGT. The CDR3 has 16 amino acids. CDR3 sequence: CASRDASPATNEKLFF.

The chain carries TRBV20-1 and TRBJ1-5. The CDR3 loop spans 14 amino acids. CDR1 and CDR2 from the germline V gene are DFQATT and SNEGSKA (reference sequence). CDR3 sequence reads: CSAIGVWDNQPQHF.

The genes are TRBV5-1 and TRBJ2-1; the TCRdb D gene call, TRBD1, has no DNA to confirm it. Germline-derived CDR1 and CDR2 are SGHRS and YFSETQ. CDR3 length: 13 residues. The CDR3 here is CASSWSNGGEQFF.

The chain uses TRBV19 and TRBJ2-1. Germline CDR1 LNHDA, CDR2 SQIVND (reference sequence). This CDR3 has 11 amino acids. The CDR3 sequence: CASSIYNEQFF.